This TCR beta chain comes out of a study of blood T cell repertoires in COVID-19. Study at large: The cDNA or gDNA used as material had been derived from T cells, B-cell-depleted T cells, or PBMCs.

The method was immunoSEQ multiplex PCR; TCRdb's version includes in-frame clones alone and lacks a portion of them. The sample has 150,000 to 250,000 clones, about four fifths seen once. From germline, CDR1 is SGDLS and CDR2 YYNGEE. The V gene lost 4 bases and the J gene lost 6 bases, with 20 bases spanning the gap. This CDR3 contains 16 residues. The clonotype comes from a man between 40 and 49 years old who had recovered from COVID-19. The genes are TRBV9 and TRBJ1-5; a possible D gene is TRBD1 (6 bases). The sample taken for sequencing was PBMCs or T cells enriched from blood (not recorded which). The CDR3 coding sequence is TGTGCCAGCAGCTTCCGCGAGGGGGAGGGCGGTCAGCCCCAGCATTTT. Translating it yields CASSFREGEGGQPQHF.